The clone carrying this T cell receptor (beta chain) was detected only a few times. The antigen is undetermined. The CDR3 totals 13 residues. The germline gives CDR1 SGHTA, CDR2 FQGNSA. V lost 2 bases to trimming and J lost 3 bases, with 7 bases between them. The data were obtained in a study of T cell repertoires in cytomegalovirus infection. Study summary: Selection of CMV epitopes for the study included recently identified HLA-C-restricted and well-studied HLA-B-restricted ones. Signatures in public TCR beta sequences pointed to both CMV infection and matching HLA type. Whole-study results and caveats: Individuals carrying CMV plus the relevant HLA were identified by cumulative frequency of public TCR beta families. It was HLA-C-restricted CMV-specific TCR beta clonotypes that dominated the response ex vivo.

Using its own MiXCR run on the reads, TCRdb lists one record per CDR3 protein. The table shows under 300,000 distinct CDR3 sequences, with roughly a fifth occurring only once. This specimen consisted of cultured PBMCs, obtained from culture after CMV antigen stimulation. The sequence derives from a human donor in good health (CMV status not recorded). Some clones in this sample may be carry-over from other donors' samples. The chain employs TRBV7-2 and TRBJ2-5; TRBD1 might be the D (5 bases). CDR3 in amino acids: CASSLPREETQYF. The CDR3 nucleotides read TGTGCCAGCAGCTTACCCAGGGAAGAGACCCAGTACTTC.